This is a list of T cell receptor beta chains from one sample in a study of response to subunit inactivated influenza vaccine. TCRdb reprocessed the RT-PCR reads via MiXCR and lists one record per CDR3 protein. Altogether around 480,000 distinct CDR3 sequences are present, more than 15% being singletons, with the ten largest covering 3% to 3.5%. Material: CD4+ T cells sorted from PBMCs, obtained around 25 months after vaccination. The receptors originated from a man between 50 and 69 years old who received an inactivated influenza vaccine. The CDR3 runs from the conserved cysteine through the conserved F or W. Fields, in order: D gene, J gene, clone size, V gene, CDR3 DNA, CDR3 protein. D genes are given only for firm matches. Only some rows state a clone size, as once, few, many or a class for expanded clones.

d_gene: -; j_gene: TRBJ1-1; abundance: many; v_gene: TRBV5-5; CDR3nt: TGTGCCAGCAACCTGGTGGGGGGAAGAGGCACTGAAGCTTTCTTT; CDR3aa: CASNLVGGRGTEAFF
d_gene: -; j_gene: TRBJ1-6; abundance: many; v_gene: TRBV4-2; CDR3nt: TGTGCCAGCAGCCAAGAGGCCGGGACATCCTATAATTCACCCCTCCACTTT; CDR3aa: CASSQEAGTSYNSPLHF
d_gene: TRBD1; j_gene: TRBJ2-2; abundance: -; v_gene: TRBV6-5; CDR3nt: TGTGCCAGCAGTTCCTACGGACAGGGGTCCGGGGAGCTGTTTTTT; CDR3aa: CASSSYGQGSGELFF
d_gene: -; j_gene: TRBJ1-5; abundance: -; v_gene: TRBV20-1; CDR3nt: TGCAGTGCTAGCCATGGCGGGAGCAATCAGCCCCAGCATTTT; CDR3aa: CSASHGGSNQPQHF
d_gene: -; j_gene: TRBJ2-5; abundance: -; v_gene: TRBV20-1; CDR3nt: TGCAGTGCTAGAAGACCGGGACTGCCGCAAGAGACCCAGTACTTC; CDR3aa: CSARRPGLPQETQYF
d_gene: -; j_gene: TRBJ2-7; abundance: many; v_gene: TRBV2; CDR3nt: TGTGCCACCTCGATAGCCTACGAGCAGTACTTC; CDR3aa: CATSIAYEQYF
d_gene: TRBD1; j_gene: TRBJ1-5; abundance: -; v_gene: TRBV6-5; CDR3nt: TGTGCCAGCAGTTCTACAGGGGGAAGCCAGCCCCAGCATTTT; CDR3aa: CASSSTGGSQPQHF
d_gene: TRBD2; j_gene: TRBJ2-2; abundance: few; v_gene: TRBV10-3; CDR3nt: TGTGCCATCAGTACCCCTAGCGGCGCGAACACCGGGGAGCTGTTTTTT; CDR3aa: CAISTPSGANTGELFF
d_gene: -; j_gene: TRBJ2-2; abundance: -; v_gene: TRBV9; CDR3nt: TGTGCCAGCAGCGGTGCACCCGTCGTCGGGGAGCTGTTTTTT; CDR3aa: CASSGAPVVGELFF
d_gene: -; j_gene: TRBJ1-1; abundance: few; v_gene: TRBV18; CDR3nt: TGTGCCAGCTCCCTCAATGTTAACACTGAAGCTTTCTTT; CDR3aa: CASSLNVNTEAFF
d_gene: -; j_gene: TRBJ2-7; abundance: -; v_gene: TRBV11-1; CDR3nt: TGTGCCAGCAGCATCGCGCCGGGACAAAGAGCCTACGAGCAGTACTTC; CDR3aa: CASSIAPGQRAYEQYF
d_gene: -; j_gene: TRBJ2-3; abundance: many; v_gene: TRBV2; CDR3nt: TGTGCCAGCAGTGAAGTGCAGGGCGGCACAGATACGCAGTATTTT; CDR3aa: CASSEVQGGTDTQYF
d_gene: -; j_gene: TRBJ2-3; abundance: few; v_gene: TRBV12-3/TRBV12-4; CDR3nt: TGTGCCAGCAGTTCCCAGGCAGATACGCAGTATTTT; CDR3aa: CASSSQADTQYF
d_gene: -; j_gene: TRBJ2-5; abundance: -; v_gene: TRBV6-5; CDR3nt: TGTGCCAGCAGTTACCAGTTTGGGGGCGGAGAGACCCAGTACTTC; CDR3aa: CASSYQFGGGETQYF
d_gene: TRBD2; j_gene: TRBJ2-5; abundance: few; v_gene: TRBV6-1; CDR3nt: TGTGCCAGCAGTGTTAGCGGGGGCCGCGGGGGGACCCAGTACTTC; CDR3aa: CASSVSGGRGGTQYF
d_gene: TRBD1; j_gene: TRBJ2-1; abundance: few; v_gene: TRBV6-2/TRBV6-3; CDR3nt: TGTGCCAGCAGTCCGGGACAGCTCTTCTACAATGAGCAGTTCTTC; CDR3aa: CASSPGQLFYNEQFF
d_gene: -; j_gene: TRBJ1-1; abundance: few; v_gene: TRBV12-3/TRBV12-4; CDR3nt: TGTGCCAGCACCTTGCCTGGGAGGGGAACTGAAGCTTTCTTT; CDR3aa: CASTLPGRGTEAFF
d_gene: -; j_gene: TRBJ1-6; abundance: few; v_gene: TRBV6-1; CDR3nt: TGTGCCAGCACTCGGACAGACAGCTCCTATAATTCACCCCTCCACTTT; CDR3aa: CASTRTDSSYNSPLHF
d_gene: -; j_gene: TRBJ2-3; abundance: few; v_gene: TRBV7-9; CDR3nt: TGTGCCAGCAGCTTAGCAGGGGCTCGTCCAGATACGCAGTATTTT; CDR3aa: CASSLAGARPDTQYF
d_gene: -; j_gene: TRBJ1-1; abundance: many; v_gene: TRBV3-1; CDR3nt: TGTGCCAGCAGCCAGAAGGGGAACACTGAAGCTTTCTTT; CDR3aa: CASSQKGNTEAFF
d_gene: TRBD2; j_gene: TRBJ2-1; abundance: -; v_gene: TRBV5-6; CDR3nt: TGTGCCAGCAGCTTGATTGGGACTAGCGGGGGGCTGCTCTACAATGAGCAGTTCTTC; CDR3aa: CASSLIGTSGGLLYNEQFF
d_gene: TRBD1; j_gene: TRBJ1-2; abundance: -; v_gene: TRBV2; CDR3nt: TGTGCCAGCAGCCCGGACAGGAATTCTAACTATGGCTACACCTTC; CDR3aa: CASSPDRNSNYGYTF
d_gene: -; j_gene: TRBJ1-5; abundance: many; v_gene: TRBV18; CDR3nt: TGTGCCAGCTCGGGAGACAGGAATCAGCCCCAGCATTTT; CDR3aa: CASSGDRNQPQHF
d_gene: TRBD2; j_gene: TRBJ2-1; abundance: few; v_gene: TRBV20-1; CDR3nt: TGCAGTGCTAAAGGACTAGCGGGAGTTGCTGAGCAGTTCTTC; CDR3aa: CSAKGLAGVAEQFF
d_gene: TRBD1; j_gene: TRBJ1-2; abundance: few; v_gene: TRBV29-1; CDR3nt: TGCAGCGTGCGCCGACAGGGAGCCTATGGCTACACCTTC; CDR3aa: CSVRRQGAYGYTF
d_gene: -; j_gene: TRBJ2-3; abundance: -; v_gene: TRBV4-3; CDR3nt: TGCGCCAGCAGCCAAGGATCCCTAGCTGGCACAGATACGCAGTATTTT; CDR3aa: CASSQGSLAGTDTQYF
d_gene: -; j_gene: TRBJ2-2; abundance: few; v_gene: TRBV28; CDR3nt: TGTGCCAGCCATACAGGCCTTCTACCCACCGGGGAGCTGTTTTTT; CDR3aa: CASHTGLLPTGELFF
d_gene: TRBD1; j_gene: TRBJ1-6; abundance: -; v_gene: TRBV20-1; CDR3nt: TGCAGTGCCGGCCCGACAGGGAGCTCCTATAATTCACCCCTCCACTTT; CDR3aa: CSAGPTGSSYNSPLHF
d_gene: -; j_gene: TRBJ2-6; abundance: -; v_gene: TRBV4-3; CDR3nt: TGCGCCAGCAGCCCACATGGCAGGGGGGTGGTTAACTCTGGGGCCAACGTCCTGACTTTC; CDR3aa: CASSPHGRGVVNSGANVLTF
d_gene: -; j_gene: TRBJ2-5; abundance: -; v_gene: TRBV29-1; CDR3nt: TGCAGCGTTGAAAGGTTAGCCCAAGAGACCCAGTACTTC; CDR3aa: CSVERLAQETQYF
d_gene: TRBD2; j_gene: TRBJ2-1; abundance: -; v_gene: TRBV3-1; CDR3nt: TGTGCCAGCAGGGGGACTAGCGGGGTCTATGAGCAGTTCTTC; CDR3aa: CASRGTSGVYEQFF
d_gene: -; j_gene: TRBJ1-5; abundance: -; v_gene: TRBV28; CDR3nt: TGTGCCAGCAGTTATCCAGGGAATAATTTCAATCAGCCCCAGCATTTT; CDR3aa: CASSYPGNNFNQPQHF
d_gene: -; j_gene: TRBJ1-5; abundance: -; v_gene: TRBV29-1; CDR3nt: TGCAGCGTTGCAGAGGTTCAAAATCAGCCCCAGCATTTT; CDR3aa: CSVAEVQNQPQHF
d_gene: -; j_gene: TRBJ2-1; abundance: few; v_gene: TRBV24-1; CDR3nt: TGTGCCACCCGCCCTACGTCGTGGGGTGAGCAGTTCTTC; CDR3aa: CATRPTSWGEQFF
d_gene: -; j_gene: TRBJ2-5; abundance: many; v_gene: TRBV29-1; CDR3nt: TGCAGCGTCCGAAGGGGGGACCGAGGGACCCAGTACTTC; CDR3aa: CSVRRGDRGTQYF
d_gene: -; j_gene: TRBJ2-7; abundance: -; v_gene: TRBV12-3/TRBV12-4; CDR3nt: TGTGCCAGCGGTACTGGGATTCTATCGTACGAGCAGTACTTC; CDR3aa: CASGTGILSYEQYF
d_gene: -; j_gene: TRBJ2-7; abundance: -; v_gene: TRBV20-1; CDR3nt: TGCAGTGCCCCTGGGGCGCCATCCTACGAGCAGTACTTC; CDR3aa: CSAPGAPSYEQYF
d_gene: -; j_gene: TRBJ2-1; abundance: -; v_gene: TRBV20-1; CDR3nt: TGCAGTGCTGCGGACGTAAGCAATGAGCAGTTCTTC; CDR3aa: CSAADVSNEQFF
d_gene: -; j_gene: TRBJ1-1; abundance: few; v_gene: TRBV7-2; CDR3nt: TGTGCCAGCAGCATCCTACTACAGGTTTCTGAAGCTTTCTTT; CDR3aa: CASSILLQVSEAFF
d_gene: -; j_gene: TRBJ1-4; abundance: many; v_gene: TRBV5-1; CDR3nt: TGCGCCAGCAGCCCAGGGAGGATGGGGGAAAAACTGTTTTTT; CDR3aa: CASSPGRMGEKLFF
d_gene: TRBD2; j_gene: TRBJ2-5; abundance: few; v_gene: TRBV7-8; CDR3nt: TGTGCCAGCAGCTTATTAGGGAGGGAAGAGACCCAGTACTTC; CDR3aa: CASSLLGREETQYF
d_gene: -; j_gene: TRBJ2-7; abundance: -; v_gene: TRBV5-8; CDR3nt: TGTGCCAGCAGCTTGGGAGTGGGTCAGGGCTACGAGCAGTACTTC; CDR3aa: CASSLGVGQGYEQYF
d_gene: TRBD2; j_gene: TRBJ2-7; abundance: many; v_gene: TRBV12-3/TRBV12-4; CDR3nt: TGTGCCAGCAGTTTCTCCAGCGGGGGGGCAGTTTACGAGCAGTACTTC; CDR3aa: CASSFSSGGAVYEQYF
d_gene: TRBD1; j_gene: TRBJ1-3; abundance: few; v_gene: TRBV12-3/TRBV12-4; CDR3nt: TGTGCCAGCGGTAACAGGGGGATAGGTGGAAACACCATATATTTT; CDR3aa: CASGNRGIGGNTIYF
d_gene: -; j_gene: TRBJ2-3; abundance: -; v_gene: TRBV20-1; CDR3nt: TGCAGTGCAAAAGATAGCACAGATACGCAGTATTTT; CDR3aa: CSAKDSTDTQYF
d_gene: -; j_gene: TRBJ1-1; abundance: few; v_gene: TRBV3-1; CDR3nt: TGTGCCAGCAGCCAACGTTGGATGAGGGTTGCTGAAGCTTTCTTT; CDR3aa: CASSQRWMRVAEAFF